This TCR beta chain comes out of a study of control samples from healthy donors and cancer patients. There are 13 residues in the CDR3. The germline CDR1 and CDR2 sequences are ENHRY and SYGVKD. The V end was cut by 3 bases, the J end by 2 bases, with 7 bases between. Libraries were prepared by immunoSEQ multiplex PCR; TCRdb keeps only in-frame clonotypes and omits some of them. This sample has some 150,000 clones; around 94% occur once, and the top ten carry 13% to 15%. Sequenced sample: PBMCs. This receptor was obtained from a man between 60 and 75 years old with colorectal cancer. The V gene is TRBV10-3, the J gene TRBJ1-2; D gene unclear. CDR3 bases: TGTGCCATCAGTGAAGGAGGGAACTATGGCTACACCTTC. This gives the protein CAISEGGNYGYTF.